This entry lists 31 T cell receptor beta chains sequenced from one sample in a study of blood T cell repertoires in COVID-19. The assay was immunoSEQ multiplex PCR, and TCRdb's table has in-frame clones only and misses some. This sample has around 140,000 clones; 65% to 85% occur once, and the top ten carry 1.9%. Sequenced: peripheral blood. These TCRs come from an older woman with acute or convalescent COVID-19.

The genes are TRBV20-1 and TRBJ2-7; D possibly corresponds to TRBD2 (6 bases). The CDR3 extends over 14 amino acids. The V and J ends lost 3 bases and 2 bases respectively, with 14 bases between them. Germline CDR1 and CDR2: DFQATT and SNEGSKA (reference sequence). CDR3 nucleotide sequence: TGCAGTGCTAGTCTGAGCGGGCCCACCTACGAGCAGTACTTC. Its protein is CSASLSGPTYEQYF.

The chain uses TRBV28 and TRBJ2-5; 13 bases fit TRBD2. Germline CDR1 and CDR2: MDHEN and SYDVKM. Trimming took 5 bases from V and 14 from J; bases not matched to a gene: 14. CDR3 size: 15 residues. The CDR3 coding sequence is TGTGCCAGCAGTCCCCAGACTAGCGGGAGGACCTCACCCTACTTC. This encodes CASSPQTSGRTSPYF.

The genes are TRBV19 and TRBJ1-4, with D possibly being TRBD1 (6 bases). In germline, CDR1 is LNHDA, CDR2 SQIVND (reference sequence). This CDR3 has 13 residues. V lost 6 bases and J 8 bases, leaving 13 bases between the germline ends. CDR3 DNA: TGTGCCAGTAGAACCGGGACATACGAAAAACTGTTTTTT. Protein product: CASRTGTYEKLFF.

The CDR3 nucleotides are TGCGCCAGCAGCTTGACCCGGACTAGCGGGCAAGAGACCCAGTACTTC. Its translation is CASSLTRTSGQETQYF. The chain recombines TRBV5-1 with TRBJ2-5; 11 bases line up with TRBD2. Germline-derived CDR1 and CDR2 are SGHRS and YFSETQ. This CDR3 spans 16 amino acids. V gave up 1 base and J gave up 2 bases; unmatched junction bases: 4.

The chain employs TRBV7-9 and TRBJ2-7; D is possibly TRBD1 (5 bases). The CDR3 length is 13 residues. V shed 6 bases and J shed 5 bases, with 14 bases lying between them. The germline gives CDR1 SEHNR, CDR2 FQNEAQ (reference sequence). CDR3 coding DNA: TGTGCCAGCAGAGACAGTCTGTCCAACGAGCAGTACTTC. Its protein is CASRDSLSNEQYF.

The chain links TRBV11-3 to TRBJ2-7, with 10 bases lining up with TRBD2. Looked up from germline, CDR1 is SGHNT and CDR2 is YENEEA. The CDR3 is 14 residues long. With V trimmed by 5 bases and J by 4 bases, 5 bases remained unmatched. CDR3 amino acids: CASSQGGLAYEQYF. CDR3 in DNA: TGTGCCAGCAGCCAAGGGGGACTAGCGTACGAGCAGTACTTC.

The V call is TRBV28, the J call TRBJ2-7, with 13 positions matching TRBD2. CDR1 is MDHEN and CDR2 is SYDVKM in the germline V gene. Losses at the gene ends were 5 bases for V and 3 bases for J; bases not matched to a gene: 10. The CDR3 is 17 amino acids. The CDR3 DNA is TGTGCCAGCAGTAACGGACTAGCGGGAGAAGGTGGCTACGAGCAGTACTTC. Amino acids: CASSNGLAGEGGYEQYF.

This chain links TRBV6-5 with TRBJ2-1; 7 positions match TRBD2. The germline V gene encodes CDR1 MNHEY and CDR2 SVGAGI. J lost 6 bases, V lost 0 bases, and 8 bases had no gene match. This CDR3 contains 16 residues. Here the CDR3 reads CASSYSSGTVGNEQFF. In DNA form, the CDR3 reads TGTGCCAGCAGTTACTCCAGCGGGACTGTCGGCAATGAGCAGTTCTTC.

This chain connects TRBV7-2 to TRBJ1-6; D ambiguous. Deletions cut 5 bases from V and 14 bases from J, with 19 bases between. In germline, CDR1 is SGHTA, CDR2 FQGNSA. The CDR3 consists of 14 residues. CDR3 protein: CASSPRRAASALHF. CDR3 sequence (DNA): TGTGCCAGCAGCCCACGGCGGGCTGCGTCGGCCCTCCACTTT.

CDR3 loop: CATSRHSGKYEQYF. The CDR3 nucleotides are TGTGCCACCAGCAGGCATAGCGGGAAGTACGAGCAGTACTTC. V and J are TRBV15 and TRBJ2-7; 8 nucleotides line up with TRBD2. J was trimmed by 4 bases and V by 3 bases; bases with no gene match: 5. CDR1 and CDR2 (germline): LNHNV, YYDKDF (reference sequence). This CDR3 spans 14 amino acids.

V gene TRBV3-1 (or the pseudogene TRBV3-2) combines with J gene TRBJ2-4; D gene unclear. This CDR3 is built from 13 residues. V was trimmed by 0 bases and J by 6 bases, leaving 6 bases between them. The germline CDR1 and CDR2 sequences are LGHDT and YNNKEL (reference sequence). The CDR3 region is CASSQDRVNIQYF. The CDR3 DNA follows: TGTGCCAGCAGCCAAGATCGGGTAAACATTCAGTACTTC.

This clone appeared a few times. This chain connects TRBV9 to TRBJ1-2; TRBD1 aligns across 9 bases. Germline CDR1 reads SGDLS; CDR2 reads YYNGEE. V lost 0 bases, J lost 8 bases, and 14 bases stayed unmatched. CDR3 length equals 17 residues. The CDR3, as DNA: TGTGCCAGCAGCGTAGGAGACGGGACAGGGAGGGCCAGCGGCTACACCTTC. This codes for CASSVGDGTGRASGYTF.

The chain has TRBV27 and TRBJ2-3; 7 bases align to TRBD2. Germline assignment: CDR1 MNHEY and CDR2 SMNVEV (reference sequence). This CDR3 comprises 14 residues. J lost 3 bases, V lost 6 bases, and 6 bases had no gene match. CDR3 in amino acids: CASRWTRATDTQYF. In nucleotides, the CDR3 is TGTGCCAGCAGATGGACTAGAGCAACAGATACGCAGTATTTT.

The rearrangement links TRBV15 to TRBJ2-7; tentative D call: TRBD1 (5 bases). Per the germline V gene, CDR1 is LNHNV and CDR2 is YYDKDF (reference sequence). V was pared by 9 bases and J by 2 bases, with 11 bases between. This CDR3 has 12 residues. CDR3 sequence (DNA): TGTGCCACTGAAGACAGCACCTACGAGCAGTACTTC. Translation: CATEDSTYEQYF.

The genes are TRBV7-6 and TRBJ2-1; tentatively, D is TRBD1 (5 bases). With 7 bases removed from V and 8 bases from J, the gap between germline ends came to 18 bases. This CDR3 has 14 residues. CDR1 is SGHVS, CDR2 FNYEAQ, per germline. CDR3 bases: TGTGCCAGCACCCTTAAGGACAACGGGCATGAGCAGTTCTTC. Protein: CASTLKDNGHEQFF.

The J gene is TRBJ2-1, the V gene TRBV27, with D perhaps TRBD1 (5 bases). CDR1 is MNHEY, CDR2 SMNVEV, per germline (reference sequence). CDR3 length: 15 amino acids. V dropped 5 bases and J dropped 7 bases, with 18 bases sitting between them. The DNA for the CDR3 is TGTGCCAGCAGTATCCCCGGACAAGGTAGAAATGAGCAGTTCTTC. Translating gives CASSIPGQGRNEQFF.

This chain joins TRBV18 and TRBJ2-5, with D uncertain. Germline V CDR1 and CDR2: KGHSH, LQKENI. V lost 6 bases and J 2 bases, leaving 16 bases between the germline ends. CDR3 length: 15 amino acids. CDR3 DNA: TGTGCCAGCTCTCCCGATGCCGGGTTTCAAGAGACCCAGTACTTC. It translates to CASSPDAGFQETQYF.

This rearrangement joins TRBV7-9 to TRBJ2-7; TRBD2 aligns across 11 bases. CDR1 SEHNR and CDR2 FQNEAQ come from the germline V gene (reference sequence). The CDR3 runs to 16 residues. J was trimmed by 2 bases and V by 5 bases; bases with no gene match: 8. The CDR3 spells CASSLGTSGSTYEQYF. The CDR3 DNA sequence: TGTGCCAGCAGCCTTGGGACTAGCGGTTCAACCTACGAGCAGTACTTC.

The chain joins TRBV4-2 to TRBJ2-5; TRBD2 aligns across 8 bases. The CDR3 contains 15 residues. Germline loops: CDR1 LGHNA, CDR2 YNFKEQ. The V segment lost 4 bases and the J segment 3 bases; nucleotides outside the gene matches: 7. The CDR3 spells CASSPGGSGKETQYF. The CDR3 DNA sequence: TGTGCCAGCAGCCCCGGGGGTAGCGGGAAAGAGACCCAGTACTTC.

This clone was detected a few times. The chain links TRBV13 to TRBJ2-1; 8 nucleotides line up with TRBD1. The junction had 16 bases not matched to a gene; V was cut back by 6 bases and J by 15 bases. CDR3 size: 14 residues. Germline V lookup: CDR1 PRHDT, CDR2 FYEKMQ (reference sequence). The CDR3 spells CASRLFRVRDRLFF. Written as DNA, the CDR3 is TGTGCCAGCAGGTTATTCAGGGTCCGGGACAGGCTGTTCTTC.

The chain links TRBV6-5 to TRBJ1-5; 9 bases align to TRBD1. The J segment lost 0 bases and the V segment lost 6 bases, leaving 3 bases of the junction unmatched. This CDR3 has 15 amino acids. In germline, CDR1 is MNHEY, CDR2 SVGAGI. CDR3 loop: CASSRTGDSNQPQHF. The CDR3 DNA reads TGTGCCAGCAGCAGGACAGGGGATAGCAATCAGCCCCAGCATTTT.

This chain uses TRBV2 with TRBJ2-3; 7 bases are a match to TRBD2. V lost 2 bases, J lost 3 bases, and 20 bases stayed unmatched. The CDR3 covers 20 residues. Per germline, CDR1 SNHLY and CDR2 FYNNEI. Here the CDR3 reads CASSERWRESPIRETDTQYF. The DNA of the CDR3 is TGTGCCAGCAGTGAACGTTGGCGGGAGTCCCCAATCCGAGAAACAGATACGCAGTATTTT.

In this sample, this clone turned up a few times. The chain links TRBV9 to TRBJ2-2; 7 positions agree with TRBD1. Germline V gene lookup returns CDR1 SGDLS and CDR2 YYNGEE. The CDR3 covers 15 residues. Losses at the gene ends were 3 bases for V and 5 bases for J; bases not matched to a gene: 7. CDR3 DNA sequence: TGTGCCAGCAGCGCCTCCGGGACAGTTACCGGGGAGCTGTTTTTT. Amino acid sequence: CASSASGTVTGELFF.

The J gene is TRBJ2-4, the V gene TRBV5-1; 9 bases are a match to TRBD1. The CDR3 length is 15 residues. J was trimmed by 6 bases and V by 3 bases; bases with no gene match: 7. Per the germline V gene, CDR1 is SGHRS and CDR2 is YFSETQ. DNA for the CDR3: TGCGCCAGCAGCTCCCGGGACAGGGTATTAAACATTCAGTACTTC. The encoded protein is CASSSRDRVLNIQYF.

This chain joins TRBV30 and TRBJ1-1; D gene uncertain. Between the trimmed V and J ends, which lost 8 bases and 4 bases, there was a span of 20 bases. Germline-derived CDR1 and CDR2 are GTSNPN and SVGIG (reference sequence). There are 14 residues in the CDR3. In DNA, the CDR3 is TGTGCCCTTGGAGAAGTCAGTTCTTTCACTGAAGCTTTCTTT. Its protein product is CALGEVSSFTEAFF.

This rearrangement joins TRBV19 to TRBJ1-1, with a weak D call TRBD1 (5 bases). Germline-derived CDR1 and CDR2 are LNHDA and SQIVND (reference sequence). The CDR3 is 14 residues long. Trimming left V 4 bases short and J 0 bases short, with 9 bases between. This CDR3 is CASSRGRMNTEAFF. DNA of the CDR3: TGTGCCAGTAGTAGGGGCCGAATGAACACTGAAGCTTTCTTT.

The chain employs TRBV27 and TRBJ2-7; 13 bases are a match to TRBD2. Unmatched junction bases numbered 13, after V lost 5 bases and J lost 9 bases. Germline CDR1 is MNHEY and CDR2 is SMNVEV (reference sequence). The CDR3 consists of 16 residues. The CDR3 DNA reads as TGTGCCAGCAGTCCTCTATTGGGACTAGCGGGGATGGGGCAGTACTTC. This sequence encodes CASSPLLGLAGMGQYF.

The V call is TRBV5-4, the J call TRBJ1-1, with TRBD1 matching 8 bases. The CDR3 is 15 residues long. Germline CDR1 is SGHNT and CDR2 is YYREEE (reference sequence). With 4 bases clipped from V and 3 bases from J, the junction kept 8 bases outside the gene matches. This chain's CDR3 is CASSPKTGVHTEAFF. Written as DNA, the CDR3 is TGTGCCAGCAGCCCGAAGACAGGGGTCCACACTGAAGCTTTCTTT. The complete variable domain, with remaining parts taken from reference TRBV5-4 and TRBJ1-1, reads ETGVTQSPTHLIKTRGQQVTLRCSSQSGHNTVSWYQQALGQGPQFIFQYYREEENGRGNFPPRFSGLQFPNYSSELNVNALELDDSALYLCASSPKTGVHTEAFFGQGTRLTVV.

This sequence joins TRBV14 and TRBJ2-5; D unresolved. CDR3 length equals 16 residues. Germline CDR1 and CDR2: SGHDN and FVKESK. V gave up 0 bases and J gave up 5 bases, with 16 bases separating them. CDR3 region: CASSQETLLPRETQYF. The CDR3 DNA sequence: TGTGCCAGCAGCCAAGAGACGCTACTACCGAGGGAGACCCAGTACTTC.

The rearrangement uses TRBV3-1 (or the pseudogene TRBV3-2) and TRBJ2-7; a possible D gene is TRBD2 (6 bases). Per germline, CDR1 LGHDT and CDR2 YNNKEL (reference sequence). This CDR3 region has 14 residues. V was shortened by 6 bases and J by 1 base, with 13 bases between the two germline ends. The DNA for the CDR3 is TGTGCCAGCAGTCCCCGACTAGGATCCTACGAGCAGTACTTC. This translates into CASSPRLGSYEQYF.

V is TRBV28 and J is TRBJ1-6; D is perhaps TRBD1 (6 bases). The CDR3 is 16 amino acids. The germline V gene has CDR1 MDHEN and CDR2 SYDVKM. V was shortened by 5 bases and J by 6 bases, with 17 bases between the two germline ends. This chain's CDR3 is CASSPPGGAGNSPLHF. The CDR3 bases are TGTGCCAGCAGTCCCCCTGGGGGGGCGGGTAATTCACCCCTCCACTTT.